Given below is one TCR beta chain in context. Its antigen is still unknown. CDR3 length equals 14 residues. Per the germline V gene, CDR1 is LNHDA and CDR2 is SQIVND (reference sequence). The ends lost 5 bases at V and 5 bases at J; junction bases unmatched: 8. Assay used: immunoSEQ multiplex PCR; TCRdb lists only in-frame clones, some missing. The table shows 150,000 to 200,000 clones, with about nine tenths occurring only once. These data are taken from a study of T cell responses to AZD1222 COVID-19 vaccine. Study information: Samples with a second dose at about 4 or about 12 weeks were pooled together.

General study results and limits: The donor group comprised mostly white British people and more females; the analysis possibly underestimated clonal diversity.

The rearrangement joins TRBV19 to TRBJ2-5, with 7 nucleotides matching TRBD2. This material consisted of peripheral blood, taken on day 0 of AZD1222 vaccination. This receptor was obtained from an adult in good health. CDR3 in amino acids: CASSVQTAGETQYF. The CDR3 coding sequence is TGTGCCAGTAGTGTTCAGACAGCGGGGGAGACCCAGTACTTC.